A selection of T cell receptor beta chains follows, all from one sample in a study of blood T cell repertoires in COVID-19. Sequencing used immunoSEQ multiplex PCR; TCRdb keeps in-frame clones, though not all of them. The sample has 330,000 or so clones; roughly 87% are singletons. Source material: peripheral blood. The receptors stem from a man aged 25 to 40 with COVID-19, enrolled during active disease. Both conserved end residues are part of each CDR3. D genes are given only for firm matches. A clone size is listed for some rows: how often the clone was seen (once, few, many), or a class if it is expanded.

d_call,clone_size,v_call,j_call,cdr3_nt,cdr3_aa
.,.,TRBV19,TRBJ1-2,TGTGCCACTAACAACTATGGCTACACCTTC,CATNNYGYTF
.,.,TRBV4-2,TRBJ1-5,TGTGCCAGCAGCCAAGATTCGAGCAGGGGCCAGCCCCAGCATTTT,CASSQDSSRGQPQHF
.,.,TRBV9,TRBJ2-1,TGTGCCAGCAGCCCTCCTCAGGGCTCCTACAATGAGCAGTTCTTC,CASSPPQGSYNEQFF
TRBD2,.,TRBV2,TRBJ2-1,TGTGCCAGCAGTGGGGGACTAGCGGTCTACAATGAGCAGTTCTTC,CASSGGLAVYNEQFF
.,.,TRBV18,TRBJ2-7,TGTGCCAGCTCCGAGGATCCAATCGGGGGTTCCGAGCAGTACTTC,CASSEDPIGGSEQYF
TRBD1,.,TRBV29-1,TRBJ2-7,TGCAGCGTCGCTGGGGCAGGGGGCCTCTACGAGCAGTACTTC,CSVAGAGGLYEQYF
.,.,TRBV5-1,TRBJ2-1,TGCGCCAGCAGCTTGGCCGGTTCGAGACAAGGGGGACGGCTTTCCTACAATGAGCAGTTCTTC,CASSLAGSRQGGRLSYNEQFF
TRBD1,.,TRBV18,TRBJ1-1,TGTGCCAGCTCACGCGAAAGACAGGGGGCAAACGGGAACACTGAAGCTTTCTTT,CASSRERQGANGNTEAFF
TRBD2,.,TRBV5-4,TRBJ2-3,TGTGCCAGCAGCAATGGACTAGGGGGCACAGATACGCAGTATTTT,CASSNGLGGTDTQYF
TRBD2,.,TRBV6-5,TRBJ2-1,TGTGCCTCCCTGGGACTAGCGGGTACTGAGCAGTTCTTC,CASLGLAGTEQFF
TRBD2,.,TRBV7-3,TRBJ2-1,TGTGCCAGCAGCTTAATAGCTAGCGGGAACTACAATGAGCAGTTCTTC,CASSLIASGNYNEQFF
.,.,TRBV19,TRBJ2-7,TGTGCCAGTTCCCGAGACACCTACGAGCAGTACTTC,CASSRDTYEQYF
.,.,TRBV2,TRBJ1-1,TGTGCCAGCAGTGTTGGCAGGGGATACCTCGAAGCTTTCTTT,CASSVGRGYLEAFF
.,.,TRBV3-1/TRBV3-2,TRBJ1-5,TGTGCCAGCAGCCAAGACAGGAACAATCAGCCCCAGCATTTT,CASSQDRNNQPQHF
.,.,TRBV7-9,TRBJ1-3,TGTGCCAGCAGCTTAGGGGCCGGCTCTGGAAACACCATATATTTT,CASSLGAGSGNTIYF
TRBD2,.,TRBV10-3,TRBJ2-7,TGTGCCATCAGCGAGCGGGGGGCCTCCTACGAGCAGTACTTC,CAISERGASYEQYF
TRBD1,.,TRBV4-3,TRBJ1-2,TGCGCCAGCAGCCAGGCCTCGGGACAGGGCCGCTTCACCTTC,CASSQASGQGRFTF
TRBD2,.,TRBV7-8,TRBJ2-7,TGTGCCAGCAGCTTGCCGACTAGCCCCAGCTCCTACGAGCAGTACTTC,CASSLPTSPSSYEQYF
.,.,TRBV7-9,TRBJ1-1,TGTGCCAGCAGCCTGAGGGGAGGGACTGAAGCTTTCTTT,CASSLRGGTEAFF
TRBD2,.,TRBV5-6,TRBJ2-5,TGTGCCAGCAGCTTACCGGGACTAGACCAAGAGACCCAGTACTTC,CASSLPGLDQETQYF
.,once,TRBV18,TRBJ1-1,TGTGCCAGCTCACTGGCAGGCGAAAACACTGAAGCTTTCTTT,CASSLAGENTEAFF
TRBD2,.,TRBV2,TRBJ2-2,TGTGCCAGTGCGGGGGGAACGAACACCGGGGAGCTGTTTTTT,CASAGGTNTGELFF